Each of the 3 T cell receptor beta chains below was sequenced from the same sample in a study of blood T cells in healthy people across ages. For the second PCR, which ran for about 7 to 11 cycles, a sample-barcoded 5' primer and a J-beta primer mix were used. Via MiXCR, TCRdb re-called the 5' RACE reads, giving one row per CDR3 protein. The sample lists around 800,000 distinct CDR3 sequences, roughly 50% seen once, with roughly 37% in the top ten. Material: blood. The receptors shown here come from a man of 80 years or more in good health.

The V call is TRBV5-1, the J call TRBJ2-7; D perhaps matches TRBD1 (6 bases). Per the germline V gene, CDR1 is SGHRS and CDR2 is YFSETQ. CDR3 length equals 15 residues. Trimming shortened V by 4 bases and J by 4 bases, and 18 bases separated the two germline ends. CDR3 sequence reads: CASSIQPGHSYEQYF. The CDR3 DNA reads as TGCGCCAGCAGCATACAACCGGGACACAGTTACGAGCAGTACTTC.

The chain carries TRBV2 and TRBJ2-5; 8 bases map to TRBD1. Gene TRBJ2-7 matches the end of the DNA better, so the J call may be wrong. The CDR3 extends over 14 amino acids. Germline CDR1 and CDR2: SNHLY and FYNNEI. The CDR3 nucleotides are TGTGCCAGCAGCGGACAGGGTGGATTGAACGAGCAGTACTTC. Translated: CASSGQGGLNEQYF.

V usage is TRBV11-2 and J usage is TRBJ2-4; D gene ambiguous. V was cut by 5 bases and J by 0 bases, with 11 bases left in between. CDR3 size: 15 residues. CDR1 is SGHAT, CDR2 FQNNGV, per germline. The CDR3 DNA is TGTGCCAGCAGCACACCCCAGTTAGCCAAAAACATTCAGTACTTC. Its translation is CASSTPQLAKNIQYF.